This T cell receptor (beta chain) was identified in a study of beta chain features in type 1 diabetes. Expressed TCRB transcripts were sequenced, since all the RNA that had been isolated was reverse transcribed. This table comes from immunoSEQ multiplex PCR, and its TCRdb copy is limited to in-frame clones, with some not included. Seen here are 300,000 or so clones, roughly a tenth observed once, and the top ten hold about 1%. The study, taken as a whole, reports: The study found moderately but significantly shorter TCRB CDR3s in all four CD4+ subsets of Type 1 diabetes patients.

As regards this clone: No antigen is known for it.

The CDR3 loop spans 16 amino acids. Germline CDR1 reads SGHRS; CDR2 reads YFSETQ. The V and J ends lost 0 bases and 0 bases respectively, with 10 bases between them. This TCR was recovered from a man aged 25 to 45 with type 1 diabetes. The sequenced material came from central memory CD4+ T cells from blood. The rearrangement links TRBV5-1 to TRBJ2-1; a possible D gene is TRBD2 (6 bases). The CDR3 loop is CASSLAPGVSYNEQFF. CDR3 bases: TGCGCCAGCAGCTTGGCCCCGGGGGTCTCCTACAATGAGCAGTTCTTC. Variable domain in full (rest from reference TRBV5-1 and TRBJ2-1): KAGVTQTPRYLIKTRGQQVTLSCSPISGHRSVSWYQQTPGQGLQFLFEYFSETQRNKGNFPGRFSGRQFSNSRSEMNVSTLELGDSALYLCASSLAPGVSYNEQFFGPGTRLTVL.